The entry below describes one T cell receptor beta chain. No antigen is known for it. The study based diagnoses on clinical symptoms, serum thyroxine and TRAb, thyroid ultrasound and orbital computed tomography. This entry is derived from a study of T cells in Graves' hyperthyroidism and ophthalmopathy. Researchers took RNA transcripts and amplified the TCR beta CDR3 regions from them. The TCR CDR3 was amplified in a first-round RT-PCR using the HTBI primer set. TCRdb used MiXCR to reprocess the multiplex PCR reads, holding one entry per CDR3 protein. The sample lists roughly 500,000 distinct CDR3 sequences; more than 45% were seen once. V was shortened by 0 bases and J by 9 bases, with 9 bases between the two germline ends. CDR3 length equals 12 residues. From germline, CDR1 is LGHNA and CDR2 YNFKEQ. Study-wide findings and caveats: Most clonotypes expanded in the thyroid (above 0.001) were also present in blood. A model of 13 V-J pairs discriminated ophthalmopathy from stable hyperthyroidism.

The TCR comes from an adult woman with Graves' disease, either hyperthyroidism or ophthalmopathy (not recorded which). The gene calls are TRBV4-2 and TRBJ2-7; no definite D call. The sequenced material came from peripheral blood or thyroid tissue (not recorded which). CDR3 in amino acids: CASSQDRTSQYF. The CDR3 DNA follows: TGTGCCAGCAGCCAAGATCGGACCTCGCAGTACTTC.